This T cell receptor beta chain was found in a study of control samples from healthy donors and cancer patients. The method was immunoSEQ multiplex PCR; TCRdb's version includes in-frame clones alone and lacks a portion of them. The profile shows over 100,000 clones, roughly 84% of them singletons. The germline CDR1 and CDR2 sequences are MNHEY and SMNVEV (reference sequence). The CDR3 has 13 residues. Deletions cut 8 bases from V and 3 bases from J, with 14 bases between. V and J are TRBV27 and TRBJ2-7; D is tentatively TRBD1 or TRBD2 (5 bases each). The sequence came from a man aged 50-59 years in good health. Sequences were obtained from blood. The CDR3, as DNA: TGTGCCAGCGCCGACGGGACGGGCTACGAGCAGTACTTC. Its translation: CASADGTGYEQYF.